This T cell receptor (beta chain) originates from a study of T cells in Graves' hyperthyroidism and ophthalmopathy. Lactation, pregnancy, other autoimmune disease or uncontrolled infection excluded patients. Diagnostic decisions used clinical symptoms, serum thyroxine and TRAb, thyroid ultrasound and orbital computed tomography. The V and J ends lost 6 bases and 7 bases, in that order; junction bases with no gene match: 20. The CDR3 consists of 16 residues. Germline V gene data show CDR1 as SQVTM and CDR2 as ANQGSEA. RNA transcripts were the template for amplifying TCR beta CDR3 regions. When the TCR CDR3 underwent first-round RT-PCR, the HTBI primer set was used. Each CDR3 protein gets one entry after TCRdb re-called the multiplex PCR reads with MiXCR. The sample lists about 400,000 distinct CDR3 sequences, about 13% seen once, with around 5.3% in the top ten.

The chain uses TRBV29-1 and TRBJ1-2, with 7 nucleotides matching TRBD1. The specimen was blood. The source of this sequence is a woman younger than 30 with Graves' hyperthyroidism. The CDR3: CSVPAWGTDGPTGYTF. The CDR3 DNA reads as TGCAGCGTCCCCGCCTGGGGGACAGATGGCCCCACTGGCTACACCTTC.